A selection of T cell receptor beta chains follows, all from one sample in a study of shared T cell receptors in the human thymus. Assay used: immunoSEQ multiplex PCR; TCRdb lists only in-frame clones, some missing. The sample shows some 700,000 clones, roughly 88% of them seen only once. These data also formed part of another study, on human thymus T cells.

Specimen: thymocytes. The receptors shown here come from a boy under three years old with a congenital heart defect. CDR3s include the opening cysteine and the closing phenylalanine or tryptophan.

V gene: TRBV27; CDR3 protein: CASSGHPPLGAQQPQHF
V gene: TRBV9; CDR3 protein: CASSVGGGRDTEAFF
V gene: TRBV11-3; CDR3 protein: CASSFRDRGYNEQFF
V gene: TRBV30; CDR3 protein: CAWSVRASGRYYNEQFF
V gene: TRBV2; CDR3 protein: CASSEGATGSTNEKLFF
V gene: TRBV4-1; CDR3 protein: CASSQGRAGGGYTF
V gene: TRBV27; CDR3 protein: CASSQKGDNEQFF
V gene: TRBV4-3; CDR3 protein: CASSHLWTGGDDGYTF
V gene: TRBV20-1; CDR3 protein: CSVRGHQPQHF
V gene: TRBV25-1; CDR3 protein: CASSGPLGGRATDEQFF
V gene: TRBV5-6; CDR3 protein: CASSCTGGKNYGYTF
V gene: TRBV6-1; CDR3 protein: CASSEFRGTSGRPITDTQYF
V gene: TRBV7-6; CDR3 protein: CASSLAVGGGTQYF